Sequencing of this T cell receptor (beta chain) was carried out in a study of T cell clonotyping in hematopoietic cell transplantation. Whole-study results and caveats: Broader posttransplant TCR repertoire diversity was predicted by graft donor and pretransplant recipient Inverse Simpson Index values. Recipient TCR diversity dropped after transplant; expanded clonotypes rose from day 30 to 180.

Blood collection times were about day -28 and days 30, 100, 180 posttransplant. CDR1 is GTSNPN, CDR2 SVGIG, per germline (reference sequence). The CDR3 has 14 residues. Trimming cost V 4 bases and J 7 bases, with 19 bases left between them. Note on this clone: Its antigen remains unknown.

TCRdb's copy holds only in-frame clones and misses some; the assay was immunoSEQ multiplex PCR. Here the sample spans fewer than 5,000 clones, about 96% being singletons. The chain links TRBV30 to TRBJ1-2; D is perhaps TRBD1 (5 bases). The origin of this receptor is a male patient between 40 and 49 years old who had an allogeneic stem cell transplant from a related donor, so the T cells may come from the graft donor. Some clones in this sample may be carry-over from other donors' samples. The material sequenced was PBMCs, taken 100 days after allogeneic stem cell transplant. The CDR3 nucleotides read TGTGCCTGGATTCCCCCGCGGGGGACTACTGGCTACACCTTC. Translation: CAWIPPRGTTGYTF.